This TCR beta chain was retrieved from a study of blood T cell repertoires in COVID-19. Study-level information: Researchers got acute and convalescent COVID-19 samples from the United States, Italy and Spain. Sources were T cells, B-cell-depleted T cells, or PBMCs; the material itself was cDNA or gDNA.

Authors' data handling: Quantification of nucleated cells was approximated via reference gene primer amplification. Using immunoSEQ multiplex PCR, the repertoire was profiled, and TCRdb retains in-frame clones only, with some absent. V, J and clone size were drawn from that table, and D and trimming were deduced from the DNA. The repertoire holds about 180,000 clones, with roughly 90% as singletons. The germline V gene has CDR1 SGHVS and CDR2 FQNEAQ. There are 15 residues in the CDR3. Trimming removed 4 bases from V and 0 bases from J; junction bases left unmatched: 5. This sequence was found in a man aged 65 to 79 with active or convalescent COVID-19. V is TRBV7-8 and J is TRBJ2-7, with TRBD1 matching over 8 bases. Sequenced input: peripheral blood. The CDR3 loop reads CASSYQGASSYEQYF. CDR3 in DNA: TGTGCCAGCAGCTACCAGGGGGCGAGCTCCTACGAGCAGTACTTC.